The clone carrying this TCR beta chain showed up just a few times. Its target is unknown. Using a J-beta primer mix together with a sample-barcoded 5' primer, a second PCR was run for about 6 to 11 cycles. TCRdb re-called the 5' RACE reads through MiXCR, storing one row per CDR3 protein. The table includes about 1.6 million distinct CDR3 sequences, about 31% detected once. These data originate in a study of blood T cells in healthy people across ages. Overall study results and limits: It was found that TCR beta diversity correlated strongly with the percentage of naive T cells. Estimates drawn from one million T cells were deemed to understate diversity.

Total RNA, at least 5 micrograms per sample, was extracted from PBMCs. The CDR3 is 17 residues long. Trimming left V 2 bases short and J 6 bases short, with 20 bases between. The germline V gene has CDR1 MNHNS and CDR2 SASEGT. This receptor was obtained from a woman aged 25-40 years in good health. What was sequenced was blood. This rearrangement joins TRBV6-1 to TRBJ2-1; no reliable D call. The CDR3 sequence is CASSEYWTSVTGNEQFF. The CDR3 nucleotides are TGTGCCAGCAGTGAATATTGGACCAGCGTCACGGGCAATGAGCAGTTCTTC.